This T cell receptor (beta chain) stems from a study of T cells after yellow fever vaccination. Trimming pared 4 bases from V and 5 bases from J, leaving 23 bases between. CDR1 and CDR2 from the germline V gene are LGHNA and YSLEER. The CDR3 has 17 residues. 5'RACE template switching added a universal primer site and UMIs to TCR cDNA. TCRdb called the 5' RACE reads again in MiXCR, with one record for every CDR3 protein. The table includes more than 350,000 distinct CDR3 sequences, under 14% detected once. This clonotype was observed a handful of times. No antigen is known for it. Study-level results: It was a small share of clonotypes that appeared in both CD4 and CD8 compartments. Abundant clonotypes from the bulk population could contaminate FACS-sorted repertoires.

The sample was PBMCs, taken on the day of the first yellow fever vaccination. This receptor was obtained from a young man who received the YFV17D yellow fever vaccine. The rearrangement uses TRBV4-3 and TRBJ2-5, with D perhaps matching TRBD1 or TRBD2 (7 bases each). CDR3 coding DNA: TGCGCCAGCAGCCTCGAATTAGGACAGGTGGGAGGGGAGACCCAGTACTTC. This gives the protein CASSLELGQVGGETQYF.